The 32 T cell receptor beta chains reported below all come from one sample, sequenced in a study of cytomegalovirus exposure and HLA in healthy donors. This PCR relied on a set of 60 Vbeta primers and 13 Jbeta primers. Using immunoSEQ multiplex PCR, the repertoire was profiled, and TCRdb retains in-frame clones only, with some absent. The data contain some 41,000 clones, about 70% of them singletons. Source material: PBMCs. These receptors all stem from a man between 40 and 49 years old in good health and CMV-seronegative.

This chain connects TRBV5-6 to TRBJ1-6; 7 positions match TRBD1. From germline, CDR1 is SGHDT and CDR2 YYEEEE. The CDR3 extends over 17 amino acids. The V gene end was trimmed by 4 bases and the J gene end by 10 bases; junction bases not matched to a gene: 17. The CDR3 protein is CASSNPTRDSLGSPLHF. The CDR3, as DNA: TGTGCCAGCAGCAACCCGACCAGGGACAGCCTTGGGTCACCCCTCCACTTT.

This rearrangement joins TRBV30 to TRBJ1-5; a possible D gene is TRBD1 (6 bases). Germline CDR1 is GTSNPN and CDR2 is SVGIG (reference sequence). The CDR3 runs 15 residues. V was shortened by 3 bases and J by 6 bases, with 18 bases between the two germline ends. The CDR3 region has the DNA TGTGCCTGGAGCCCAAGGGGGACGGGTGGTCAGCCCCAGCATTTT. Translated, it gives CAWSPRGTGGQPQHF.

This chain joins TRBV19 and TRBJ2-7; D unclear. Germline loops: CDR1 LNHDA, CDR2 SQIVND (reference sequence). The V end was cut by 9 bases, the J end by 4 bases, with 7 bases between. The CDR3 spans 10 residues. CDR3 DNA sequence: TGTGCCAGGACTGATTACGAGCAGTACTTC. Encoded protein: CARTDYEQYF.

The chain uses TRBV7-9 and TRBJ1-5; 7 bases are a match to TRBD1. Per germline, CDR1 SEHNR and CDR2 FQNEAQ (reference sequence). V was pared by 4 bases and J by 2 bases, with 2 bases of the junction left unmatched. The CDR3 sequence is 14 residues long. In DNA, the CDR3 is TGTGCCAGCAGCTCCGACAGGGGCAATCAGCCCCAGCATTTT. It specifies CASSSDRGNQPQHF.

This clone was recorded a few times. The rearrangement uses TRBV21-1 and TRBJ2-5; TRBD2, the table's D call, lacks a check against the DNA. TRBV21-1 is shown as a pseudogene. The length of the CDR3 is 17 residues. CDR3 in DNA: TGTGCCAGCAGCAAAAGAGTAGCGGGGGGGCCTTGGGAGACCCAGTACTTC. Amino acids: CASSKRVAGGPWETQYF.

The chain joins TRBV28 to TRBJ1-2; tentatively, D is TRBD1 (6 bases). The CDR3 consists of 14 residues. Germline loops: CDR1 MDHEN, CDR2 SYDVKM. Trimming pared 6 bases from V and 4 bases from J, leaving 15 bases between. This chain's CDR3 is CASSDGQPPYGYTF. CDR3 DNA: TGTGCCAGCAGCGACGGACAGCCCCCCTATGGCTACACCTTC.

The chain employs TRBV7-9 and TRBJ2-5; D remains unclear. Trimming took 1 base from V and 2 from J, leaving 11 bases between them. The CDR3 sequence is 15 residues long. Germline values: CDR1 SEHNR, CDR2 FQNEAQ (reference sequence). The CDR3 spells CASSLVGAEQETQYF. The DNA of the CDR3 is TGTGCCAGCAGCTTAGTCGGAGCTGAGCAAGAGACCCAGTACTTC. Drawing the rest from reference TRBV7-9 and TRBJ2-5, the complete variable domain is DTGVSQNPRHKITKRGQNVTFRCDPISEHNRLYWYRQTLGQGPEFLTYFQNEAQLEKSRLLSDRFSAERPKGSFSTLEIQRTEQGDSAMYLCASSLVGAEQETQYFGPGTRLLVL.

This clone is a singleton in its sample. The gene calls are TRBV15 and TRBJ1-5, with 8 positions matching TRBD1. The germline V gene has CDR1 LNHNV and CDR2 YYDKDF (reference sequence). The CDR3 has 14 residues. V was pared by 9 bases and J by 6 bases, with 10 bases of the junction left unmatched. The CDR3 bases are TGTGCCACTAGAGGGACAGGAGGAGGTCAGCCCCAGCATTTT. Its translation: CATRGTGGGQPQHF.

The V gene is TRBV5-4, the J gene TRBJ2-7; 10 bases are shared with TRBD1. V lost 4 bases to trimming and J lost 7 bases; unmatched junction nucleotides: 8. CDR3 length: 14 amino acids. Germline V gene sequence: CDR1 SGHNT, CDR2 YYREEE (reference sequence). The CDR3 DNA is TGTGCCAGCAGCGGGCCGGGACAGGGGAGTGAGCAGTACTTC. Translation gives CASSGPGQGSEQYF.

V gene TRBV10-3 combines with J gene TRBJ1-5; 7 bases agree with TRBD1. After removal of 3 bases from V and 5 bases from J, the junction contained 4 bases not matched to a gene. Per the germline V gene, CDR1 is ENHRY and CDR2 is SYGVKD. This CDR3 has 14 amino acids. The CDR3 region is CAISDAGGDQPQHF. The CDR3 nucleotides are TGTGCCATCAGTGATGCAGGGGGAGATCAGCCCCAGCATTTT.

The chain is built from TRBV11-2 and TRBJ1-3; D perhaps matches TRBD1 (5 bases). Germline CDR1 and CDR2: SGHAT and FQNNGV. V lost 4 bases, J lost 1 base, and 11 bases lay in between. The CDR3 is 15 residues long. The CDR3 spells CASSSRGLSGNTIYF. The CDR3, as DNA: TGTGCCAGCAGCTCAAGGGGTTTGTCTGGAAACACCATATATTTT. Together with reference TRBV11-2 and TRBJ1-3, the CDR3 gives the full variable domain: EAGVAQSPRYKIIEKRQSVAFWCNPISGHATLYWYQQILGQGPKLLIQFQNNGVVDDSQLPKDRFSAERLKGVDSTLKIQPAKLEDSAVYLCASSSRGLSGNTIYFGEGSWLTVV.

A few counts support this clone. V and J are TRBV4-1 and TRBJ1-5, with 7 nucleotides matching TRBD1. This CDR3 is built from 15 residues. Germline loops: CDR1 MGHRA, CDR2 YSYEKL. The V segment lost 4 bases and the J segment 7 bases; nucleotides outside the gene matches: 10. The CDR3: CASSPIDREKQPQHF. The CDR3 bases are TGCGCCAGCAGCCCCATCGACAGGGAGAAGCAGCCCCAGCATTTT.

This clone was seen a few times. The gene calls are TRBV28 and TRBJ1-1; 8 positions agree with TRBD1. Losses at the gene ends were 6 bases for V and 3 bases for J; bases not matched to a gene: 9. The CDR3 sequence is 15 residues long. The germline V gene encodes CDR1 MDHEN and CDR2 SYDVKM. The CDR3 bases are TGTGCCAGCAGCCTCACCACAGGGGGAGACACTGAAGCTTTCTTT. Amino acids: CASSLTTGGDTEAFF.

The sample holds one count of this clone. The chain combines TRBV7-2 with TRBJ1-5; no reliable D call. Germline V gene sequence: CDR1 SGHTA, CDR2 FQGNSA. The CDR3 is made up of 13 amino acids. The V end lost 1 base, the J end lost 5 bases, and 6 bases lay between the germline ends. CDR3 residues: CASSLGQDQPQHF. CDR3 nucleotides: TGTGCCAGCAGCTTAGGACAAGATCAGCCCCAGCATTTT.

V usage is TRBV13 and J usage is TRBJ1-4; possible D gene TRBD1, 5 bases. V dropped 6 bases and J dropped 7 bases, with 12 bases sitting between them. CDR3 length: 13 amino acids. Germline V CDR1 and CDR2: PRHDT, FYEKMQ (reference sequence). The CDR3 nucleotides are TGTGCCAGCAGTTGGAGGGGTGGTGAAAAACTGTTTTTT. Translated, it gives CASSWRGGEKLFF.

This clone was detected only a few times. The V gene is TRBV5-1, the J gene TRBJ1-1, with D possibly matching TRBD1 (6 bases). Per the germline V gene, CDR1 is SGHRS and CDR2 is YFSETQ. The CDR3 runs to 13 residues. V was trimmed by 4 bases and J by 3 bases, leaving 10 bases between them. CDR3 in DNA: TGCGCCAGCAGCCCTGCAGGGGACACTGAAGCTTTCTTT. It is translated as CASSPAGDTEAFF.

The chain uses TRBV7-8 and TRBJ1-2, with D perhaps TRBD1 (5 bases). The germline V gene has CDR1 SGHVS and CDR2 FQNEAQ. The CDR3 contains 13 residues. V shed 5 bases and J shed 2 bases, with 9 bases lying between them. The CDR3 spells CASSQSGNYGYTF. In DNA, the CDR3 is TGTGCCAGCAGCCAATCAGGGAACTATGGCTACACCTTC. The entire variable domain, with the rest obtained from reference TRBV7-8 and TRBJ1-2, is as follows: GAGVSQSPRYKVAKRGQDVALRCDPISGHVSLFWYQQALGQGPEFLTYFQNEAQLDKSGLPSDRFFAERPEGSVSTLKIQRTQQEDSAVYLCASSQSGNYGYTFGSGTRLTVV.

The V call is TRBV2, the J call TRBJ1-4; 7 positions agree with TRBD1. This CDR3 spans 15 amino acids. The V segment lost 8 bases and the J segment 0 bases; nucleotides outside the gene matches: 6. Germline V gene sequence: CDR1 SNHLY, CDR2 FYNNEI. As DNA, the CDR3 is TGTGCCAGCCAAGGGACAGCCGCAACTAATGAAAAACTGTTTTTT. It is translated as CASQGTAATNEKLFF.

The V and J genes are TRBV7-2 and TRBJ1-2; D is possibly TRBD1 (6 bases). With 1 base removed from V and 5 bases from J, the gap between germline ends came to 14 bases. The CDR3 length is 15 residues. In germline, CDR1 is SGHTA, CDR2 FQGNSA. This CDR3 reads CASSLVTGINYGYTF. As DNA, the CDR3 is TGTGCCAGCAGCTTAGTCACAGGGATAAATTATGGCTACACCTTC.

The chain links TRBV7-9 to TRBJ1-2; 12 positions match TRBD1. Germline V gene sequence: CDR1 SEHNR, CDR2 FQNEAQ (reference sequence). The V gene end was trimmed by 3 bases and the J gene end by 8 bases; junction bases not matched to a gene: 7. The CDR3 has 15 amino acids. The CDR3 DNA sequence: TGTGCCAGCAGCTTTCCGGGACAGGGGGCTCCCGGCTACACCTTC. Protein product: CASSFPGQGAPGYTF.

The rearrangement joins TRBV18 to TRBJ1-5, with a weak D call TRBD1 (5 bases). The CDR3 covers 15 residues. Germline loops: CDR1 KGHSH, CDR2 LQKENI. With 6 bases removed from V and 4 bases from J, the gap between germline ends came to 16 bases. CDR3 nucleotide sequence: TGTGCCAGCTCCCTAACCAGGGTAGAGAATCAGCCCCAGCATTTT. Its translation: CASSLTRVENQPQHF.

The CDR3 loop is CSVEVAGNQPQHF. The CDR3 DNA is TGCAGCGTTGAGGTGGCAGGGAATCAGCCCCAGCATTTT. The chain employs TRBV29-1 and TRBJ1-5, with a possible D match to TRBD1 (5 bases). V dropped 3 bases and J dropped 4 bases, with 10 bases sitting between them. The CDR3 is made up of 13 amino acids. CDR1 SQVTM and CDR2 ANQGSEA come from the germline V gene.

The gene calls are TRBV9 and TRBJ2-7; no reliable D call. V lost 0 bases to trimming and J lost 1 base, with 14 bases between them. The CDR3 consists of 16 residues. Germline CDR1 is SGDLS and CDR2 is YYNGEE. CDR3 DNA: TGTGCCAGCAGCGTAGTATCTCGAGGTCTGTCCTACGAGCAGTACTTC. Translation gives CASSVVSRGLSYEQYF.

In this sample, this clone turned up a few times. The J gene is TRBJ1-1, the V gene TRBV7-2; D gene uncertain. The V gene lost 2 bases and the J gene lost 6 bases, with 7 bases spanning the gap. The CDR3 has 12 amino acids. The V gene's germline CDR1 is SGHTA and CDR2 FQGNSA. The CDR3 nucleotides are TGTGCCAGCAGCTTACCCCCCGCTGAAGCTTTCTTT. Translation: CASSLPPAEAFF.

This chain joins TRBV7-9 and TRBJ1-6, with 7 bases fitting TRBD1. J gave up 6 bases and V 5 bases, and 10 bases lay outside the gene matches. The germline CDR1 and CDR2 sequences are SEHNR and FQNEAQ (reference sequence). The CDR3 has 16 amino acids. DNA of the CDR3: TGTGCCAGCAGCCTCGAGGGACAGTCTGGTAATTCACCCCTCCACTTT. Amino acids: CASSLEGQSGNSPLHF.

This clone has a handful of counts. This chain's CDR3 is CAWSAGRAQHF. In DNA form, the CDR3 reads TGTGCCTGGAGTGCTGGCAGGGCCCAGCATTTT. The chain carries TRBV30 and TRBJ1-5, with TRBD1 as a possible D gene (5 bases). Germline V gene lookup returns CDR1 GTSNPN and CDR2 SVGIG (reference sequence). Between the trimmed V and J ends, which lost 1 base and 11 bases, there was a span of 9 bases. There are 11 residues in the CDR3. The full variable domain, completed using reference TRBV30 and TRBJ1-5, is SQTIHQWPATLVQPVGSPLSLECTVEGTSNPNLYWYRQAAGRGLQLLFYSVGIGQISSEVPQNLSASRPQDRQFILSSKKLLLSDSGFYLCAWSAGRAQHFGDGTRLSIL.

The rearrangement links TRBV30 to TRBJ1-6; TRBD1 agrees at 8 bases. The CDR3 covers 16 residues. Germline V gene lookup returns CDR1 GTSNPN and CDR2 SVGIG (reference sequence). Trimming at V came to 1 base and at J to 5 bases, leaving 7 bases not matched to a gene. The CDR3 reads CAWSDRGWVNNSPLHF. Written as DNA, the CDR3 is TGTGCCTGGAGTGACAGGGGGTGGGTAAATAATTCACCCCTCCACTTT.

V usage is TRBV4-3 and J usage is TRBJ1-2; 8 bases match TRBD1. CDR1 and CDR2 (germline): LGHNA, YSLEER. This CDR3 is 15 amino acids long. Trimming took 4 bases from V and 7 from J; bases not matched to a gene: 11. CDR3 protein: CASSPGQGLISGYTF. The CDR3 DNA follows: TGCGCCAGCAGCCCAGGACAGGGATTAATCTCTGGCTACACCTTC.

This clone was observed a single time. The chain has TRBV4-3 and TRBJ2-1; TRBD2 agrees at 12 bases. CDR1 and CDR2 (germline): LGHNA, YSLEER. This CDR3 comprises 17 residues. Germline trimming cut 1 base from V and 8 bases from J; bases unmatched to any gene: 9. The CDR3 DNA reads as TGCGCCAGCAGCCAAGTAGACCTAGCGGGGGGGATGTATGAGCAGTTCTTC. Protein: CASSQVDLAGGMYEQFF.

This clone was observed a single time. The chain couples TRBV30 to TRBJ2-7, with D uncertain. CDR3 length equals 11 residues. CDR1 is GTSNPN, CDR2 SVGIG, per germline (reference sequence). The ends were cut back, 3 bases at V and 7 bases at J, with 10 bases in the middle. The CDR3 reads CAWRSRWEQYF. The CDR3 DNA reads TGTGCCTGGAGAAGCCGGTGGGAGCAGTACTTC.

This chain connects TRBV9 to TRBJ1-2; 8 bases map to TRBD1. Trimming cost V 0 bases and J 7 bases; bases outside gene matches: 5. Germline V gene lookup returns CDR1 SGDLS and CDR2 YYNGEE. The length of the CDR3 is 14 residues. The chain's CDR3 is CASSVEGQAAGYTF. The CDR3 coding sequence is TGTGCCAGCAGCGTAGAGGGACAGGCTGCTGGCTACACCTTC.

The chain recombines TRBV6-5 with TRBJ1-4; no reliable D call. V gave up 6 bases and J gave up 8 bases, with 16 bases separating them. This CDR3 has 14 amino acids. The germline V gene encodes CDR1 MNHEY and CDR2 SVGAGI. The CDR3 sequence is CASSQRKAGEKLFF. The DNA for the CDR3 is TGTGCCAGCAGCCAAAGGAAAGCGGGCGAAAAACTGTTTTTT.